This TCR beta chain was recorded in a study of blood T cell repertoires in COVID-19 (dated by TCRdb to 2020 to 2021). Concerning the study at large: Collaborator samples came from the United States, Italy and Spain and covered acute and convalescent phases of COVID-19. The material from the prospective study consisted of cDNA or gDNA derived from T cells, B-cell-depleted T cells, or PBMCs. Subjects who had been exposed to COVID-19, were actively infected with it, or had recovered from it provided the deeply sampled blood TCRbeta repertoires that made up the dataset. The repertoires were made available in a free public database intended to serve as a resource for research on the immune response to SARS-CoV-2. The samples were drawn from two sources: the first 160 participants of the ongoing ImmuneRACE study, and some 1,300 subjects contributed by 6 global collaborators. Nearly every sample came with metadata listing a de-identified subject ID, COVID-19 status, age in years and sex. Where HLA class I and class II types were available, the types were taken from metadata supplied by the sample provider, not from assay-based typing. Findings and caveats that apply to the study as a whole: Clinical and demographic metadata were provided uncurated, with the amount varying by source and participant.

Each collaborating institution followed its own protocols to collect whole blood in K2EDTA tubes. For TCRbeta analysis, collaborator samples were shipped as frozen whole blood, as isolated PBMCs, or as DNA extracted from either sample type. The immunoSEQ Assay, a bias-controlled multiplex PCR, was used to amplify TCRbeta CDR3 regions from genomic DNA. The paper's data handling went like this. The number of nucleated cells in each sample was estimated by amplification of reference gene primers within the assay. To quantify the absolute abundance of each unique TCRbeta CDR3 rearrangement, sequence reads were collapsed and filtered. Productive Simpson clonality was computed per sample as the square root of Simpson's diversity index over productive rearrangements. TCRdb limited this immuneACCESS table to in-frame rearrangements with V and J called. A share of clones is missing; checked studies link under half to unresolved V genes, and the rest is unexplained. That table gives V, J and clone size, and the DNA gave D and trimming. The sample records under 200,000 clones, 70% to 90% of which are singletons. The top ten hold about 0.95% of the sample.

Cut back by 6 bases and 0 bases, the V and J ends lie 10 bases apart. The CDR3 contains 13 residues, cysteine and phenylalanine counted. The only DNA kept is the CDR3, 39 bases in frame from the first base. CDR1 and CDR2 are read off the germline V gene as SQVTM and ANQGSEA. Comment on this clone: Which antigen it targets is not known. No much larger clonotype is one base removed from it; base qualities were not supplied.

Sequences were obtained from peripheral blood. The receptor chain draws on TRBV29-1 and TRBJ2-3; matching of 6 bases hints at TRBD2 as the D gene. The source is a man younger than 35 with acute or convalescent COVID-19. CDR3 region: CSVSGVSTDTQYF. The DNA sequence is TGCAGCGTCTCGGGGGTTAGCACAGATACGCAGTATTTT.